This T cell receptor (beta chain) was sequenced for a study of blood T cell repertoires in COVID-19. Study members were between about 18 and 95 years old and lived in 20 to 30 US regions. Data came from immunoSEQ multiplex PCR; TCRdb stores just in-frame clones and leaves some out. Of about 270,000 clones in the sample, about nine tenths are singletons; the top ten hold 2% to 2.5%. Sequencing input: PBMCs or T cells enriched from blood (not recorded which). This clonotype was sampled from a woman in her thirties or forties with acute COVID-19.

The CDR3 loop is CASSAGGRDTDTQYF. CDR3 DNA: TGTGCCAGCAGTGCAGGCGGGAGAGACACAGATACGCAGTATTTT. The chain recombines TRBV2 with TRBJ2-3; 7 bases match TRBD2. V gave up 4 bases and J gave up 2 bases; unmatched junction bases: 6. This CDR3 has 15 amino acids. Germline V gene sequence: CDR1 SNHLY, CDR2 FYNNEI.